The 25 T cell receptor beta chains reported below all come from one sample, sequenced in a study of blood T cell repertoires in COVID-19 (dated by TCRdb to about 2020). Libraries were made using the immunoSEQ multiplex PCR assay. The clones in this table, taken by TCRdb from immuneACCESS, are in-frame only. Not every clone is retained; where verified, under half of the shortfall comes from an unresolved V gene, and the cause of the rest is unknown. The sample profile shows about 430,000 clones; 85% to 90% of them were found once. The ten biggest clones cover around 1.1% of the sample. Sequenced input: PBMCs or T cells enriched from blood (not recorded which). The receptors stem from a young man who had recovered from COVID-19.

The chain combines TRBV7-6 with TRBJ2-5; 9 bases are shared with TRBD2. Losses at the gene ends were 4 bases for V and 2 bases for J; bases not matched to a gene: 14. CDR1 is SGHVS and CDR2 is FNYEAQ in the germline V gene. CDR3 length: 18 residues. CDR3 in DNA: TGTGCCAGCAGCTCTAAAGGTCTAGCGGGATGGGCTCAAGAGACCCAGTACTTC. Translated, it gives CASSSKGLAGWAQETQYF.

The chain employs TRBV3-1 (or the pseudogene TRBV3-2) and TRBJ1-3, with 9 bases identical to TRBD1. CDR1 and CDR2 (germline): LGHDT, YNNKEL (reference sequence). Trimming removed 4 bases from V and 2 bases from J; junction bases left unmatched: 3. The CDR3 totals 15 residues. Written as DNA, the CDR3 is TGTGCCAGCAGCCCATGGACAGGGGCTGGAAACACCATATATTTT. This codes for CASSPWTGAGNTIYF.

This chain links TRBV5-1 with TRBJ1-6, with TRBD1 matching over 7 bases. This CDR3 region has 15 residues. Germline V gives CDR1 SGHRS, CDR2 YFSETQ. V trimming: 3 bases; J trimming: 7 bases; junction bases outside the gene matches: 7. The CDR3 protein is CASSSQQGFNSPLHF. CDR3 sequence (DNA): TGCGCCAGCAGCTCGCAACAGGGGTTCAATTCACCCCTCCACTTT. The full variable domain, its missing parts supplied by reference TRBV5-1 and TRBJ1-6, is KAGVTQTPRYLIKTRGQQVTLSCSPISGHRSVSWYQQTPGQGLQFLFEYFSETQRNKGNFPGRFSGRQFSNSRSEMNVSTLELGDSALYLCASSSQQGFNSPLHFGNGTRLTVT.

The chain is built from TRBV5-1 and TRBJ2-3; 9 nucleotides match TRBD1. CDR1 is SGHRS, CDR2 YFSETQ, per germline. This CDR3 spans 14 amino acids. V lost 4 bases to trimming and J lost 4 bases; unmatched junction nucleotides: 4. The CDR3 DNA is TGCGCCAGCAGCGGGGGGACAGGGCCAGATACGCAGTATTTT. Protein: CASSGGTGPDTQYF.

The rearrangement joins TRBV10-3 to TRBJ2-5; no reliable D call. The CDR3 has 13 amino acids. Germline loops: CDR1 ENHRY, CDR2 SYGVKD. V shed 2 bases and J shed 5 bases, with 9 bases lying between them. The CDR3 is CAISEHELETQYF. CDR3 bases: TGTGCCATCAGTGAGCACGAGTTGGAGACCCAGTACTTC.

The CDR3 loop is CSGTESSYNEQFF. CDR3 bases: TGCAGCGGTACAGAAAGCTCCTACAATGAGCAGTTCTTC. The chain is built from TRBV29-1 and TRBJ2-1; D unresolved. The CDR3 has 13 amino acids. V shed 7 bases and J shed 0 bases, with 10 bases lying between them. Germline V gene data show CDR1 as SQVTM and CDR2 as ANQGSEA.

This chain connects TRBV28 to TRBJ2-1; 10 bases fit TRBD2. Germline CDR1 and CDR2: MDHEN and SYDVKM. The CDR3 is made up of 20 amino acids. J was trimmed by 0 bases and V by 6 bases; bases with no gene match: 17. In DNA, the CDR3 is TGTGCCAGCAGCACCCCGGGACTAGCGACTACCATAGGCTCCTACAATGAGCAGTTCTTC. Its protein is CASSTPGLATTIGSYNEQFF. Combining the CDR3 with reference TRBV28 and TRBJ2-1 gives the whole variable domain DVKVTQSSRYLVKRTGEKVFLECVQDMDHENMFWYRQDPGLGLRLIYFSYDVKMKEKGDIPEGYSVSREKKERFSLILESASTNQTSMYLCASSTPGLATTIGSYNEQFFGPGTRLTVL.

The CDR3 spells CASSVVTGGGNQPQHF. The CDR3 bases are TGTGCCAGCAGTGTAGTGACAGGGGGCGGGAATCAGCCCCAGCATTTT. The chain couples TRBV6-1 to TRBJ1-5; TRBD1 matches at 10 bases. Germline loops: CDR1 MNHNS, CDR2 SASEGT. The CDR3 spans 16 residues. J gave up 4 bases and V 4 bases, and 7 bases lay outside the gene matches.

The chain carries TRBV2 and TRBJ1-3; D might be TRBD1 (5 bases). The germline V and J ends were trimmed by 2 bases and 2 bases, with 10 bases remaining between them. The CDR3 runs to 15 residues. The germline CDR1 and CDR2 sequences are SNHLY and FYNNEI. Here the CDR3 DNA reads TGTGCCAGCAGTGAAAGTGGCAGGGCTGGAAACACCATATATTTT. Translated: CASSESGRAGNTIYF.

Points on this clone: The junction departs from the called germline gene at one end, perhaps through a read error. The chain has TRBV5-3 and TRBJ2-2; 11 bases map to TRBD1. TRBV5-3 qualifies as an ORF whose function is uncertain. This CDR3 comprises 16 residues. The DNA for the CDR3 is TGTGTCAGAAGCCCGGGACAGGGGGCGAACACCGGGGAGCTGTTTTTT. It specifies CVRSPGQGANTGELFF.

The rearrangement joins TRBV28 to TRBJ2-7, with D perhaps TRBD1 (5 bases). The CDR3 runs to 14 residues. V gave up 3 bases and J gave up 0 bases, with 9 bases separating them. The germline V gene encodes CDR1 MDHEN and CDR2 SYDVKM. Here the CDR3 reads CASSFRRASYEQYF. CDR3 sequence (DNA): TGTGCCAGCAGTTTCCGCAGGGCCTCCTACGAGCAGTACTTC.

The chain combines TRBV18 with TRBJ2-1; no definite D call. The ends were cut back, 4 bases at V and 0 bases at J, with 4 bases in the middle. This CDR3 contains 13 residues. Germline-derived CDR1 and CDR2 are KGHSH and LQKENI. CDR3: CASSLSSYNEQFF. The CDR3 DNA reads TGTGCCAGCTCACTGAGCTCCTACAATGAGCAGTTCTTC.

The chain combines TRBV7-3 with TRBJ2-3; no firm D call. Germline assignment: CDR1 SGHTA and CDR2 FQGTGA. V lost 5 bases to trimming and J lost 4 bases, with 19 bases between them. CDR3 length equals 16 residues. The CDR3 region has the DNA TGTGCCAGCAGCCCCGAGGTTCGCGATGAGGCAGATACGCAGTATTTT. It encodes CASSPEVRDEADTQYF.

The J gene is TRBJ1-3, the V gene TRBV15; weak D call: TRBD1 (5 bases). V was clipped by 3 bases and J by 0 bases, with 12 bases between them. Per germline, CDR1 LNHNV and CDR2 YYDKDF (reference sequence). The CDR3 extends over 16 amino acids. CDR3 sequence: CATSSKGLPSGNTIYF. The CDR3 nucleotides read TGTGCCACCAGCAGCAAGGGACTCCCCTCTGGAAACACCATATATTTT.

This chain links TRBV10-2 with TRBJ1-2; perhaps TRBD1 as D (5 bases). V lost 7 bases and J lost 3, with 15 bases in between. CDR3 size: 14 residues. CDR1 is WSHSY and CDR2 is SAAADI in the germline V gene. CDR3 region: CASTQGNLDYGYTF. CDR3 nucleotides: TGCGCCAGCACCCAGGGAAATCTAGACTATGGCTACACCTTC.

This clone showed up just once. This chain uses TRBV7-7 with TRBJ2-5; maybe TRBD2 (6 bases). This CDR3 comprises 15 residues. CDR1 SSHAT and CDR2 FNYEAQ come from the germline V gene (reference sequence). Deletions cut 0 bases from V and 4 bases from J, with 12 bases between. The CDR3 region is CASSLAGDSRETQYF. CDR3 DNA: TGTGCCAGCAGCTTAGCCGGGGACTCCCGAGAGACCCAGTACTTC.

CDR3 nucleotides: TGTGCCAGCAGCCCTTACGCCCAGGCAGACGCGCGTACGCAGTATTTT. Encoded protein: CASSPYAQADARTQYF. The chain uses TRBV28 and TRBJ2-3; D is unresolved. CDR1 is MDHEN and CDR2 is SYDVKM in the germline V gene. The CDR3 covers 16 residues. Trimming shortened V by 6 bases and J by 8 bases, and 24 bases separated the two germline ends.

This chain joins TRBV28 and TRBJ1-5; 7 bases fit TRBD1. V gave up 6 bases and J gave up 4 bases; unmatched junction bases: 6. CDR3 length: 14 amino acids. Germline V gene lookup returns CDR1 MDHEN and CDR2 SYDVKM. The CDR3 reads CASSLTGLNQPQHF. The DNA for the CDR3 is TGTGCCAGCAGCCTGACAGGGTTGAATCAGCCCCAGCATTTT.

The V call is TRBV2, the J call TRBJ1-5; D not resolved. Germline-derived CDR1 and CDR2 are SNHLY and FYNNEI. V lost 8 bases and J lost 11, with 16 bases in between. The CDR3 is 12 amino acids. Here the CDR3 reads CASSSRPEAQHF. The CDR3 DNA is TGTGCCAGCTCCTCCAGACCCGAGGCCCAGCATTTT.

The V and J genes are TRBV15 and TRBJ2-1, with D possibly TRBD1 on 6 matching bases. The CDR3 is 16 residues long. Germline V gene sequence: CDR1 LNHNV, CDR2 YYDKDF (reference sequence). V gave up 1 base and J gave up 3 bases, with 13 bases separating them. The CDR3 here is CATSRVGAGDYNEQFF. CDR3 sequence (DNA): TGTGCCACCAGCAGAGTCGGGGCAGGGGACTACAATGAGCAGTTCTTC.

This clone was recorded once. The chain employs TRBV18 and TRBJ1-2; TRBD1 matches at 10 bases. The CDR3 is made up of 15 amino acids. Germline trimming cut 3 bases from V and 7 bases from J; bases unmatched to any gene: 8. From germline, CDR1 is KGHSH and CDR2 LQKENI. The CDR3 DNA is TGTGCCAGCTCACCCCAGGACAGGGGGATAGGTGGCTACACCTTC. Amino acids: CASSPQDRGIGGYTF.

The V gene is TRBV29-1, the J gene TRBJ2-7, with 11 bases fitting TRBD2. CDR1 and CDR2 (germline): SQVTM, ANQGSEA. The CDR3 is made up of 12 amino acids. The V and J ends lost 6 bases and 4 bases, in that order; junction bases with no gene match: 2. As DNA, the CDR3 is TGCAGCGTCGGACTAGCGGGTTACGAGCAGTACTTC. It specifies CSVGLAGYEQYF.

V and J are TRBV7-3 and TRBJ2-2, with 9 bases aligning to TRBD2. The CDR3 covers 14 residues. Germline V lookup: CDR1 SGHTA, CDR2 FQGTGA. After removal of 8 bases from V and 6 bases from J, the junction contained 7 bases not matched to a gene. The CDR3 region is CASGLAGYSGELFF. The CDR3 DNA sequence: TGTGCCAGCGGGCTAGCGGGATACTCCGGGGAGCTGTTTTTT.

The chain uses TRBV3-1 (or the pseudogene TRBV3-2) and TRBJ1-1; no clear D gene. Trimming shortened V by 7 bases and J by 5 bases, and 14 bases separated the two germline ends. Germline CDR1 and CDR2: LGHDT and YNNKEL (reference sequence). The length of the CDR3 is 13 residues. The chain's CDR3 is CASIDGGRTEAFF. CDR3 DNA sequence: TGTGCCAGCATTGATGGTGGGAGAACTGAAGCTTTCTTT.

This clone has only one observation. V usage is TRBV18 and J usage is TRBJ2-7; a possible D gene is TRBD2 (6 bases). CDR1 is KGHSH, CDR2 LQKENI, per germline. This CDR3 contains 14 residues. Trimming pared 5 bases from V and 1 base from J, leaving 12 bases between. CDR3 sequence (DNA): TGTGCCAGCTCAGTAGCGGACAATTCCTACGAGCAGTACTTC. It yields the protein CASSVADNSYEQYF.